The 24 T cell receptor beta chains below all came from one sample that was sequenced in a study of blood T cell repertoires in COVID-19. Some clones are missing from TCRdb's copy, which holds only in-frame ones; the method was immunoSEQ multiplex PCR. The sample holds approximately 110,000 clones, roughly four fifths seen once. Sequenced material: peripheral blood. Receptors were obtained from a man between 65 and 85 years old with active or convalescent COVID-19.

The CDR3 nucleotides are TGTGCCTGGAGTGTAGTTAAGGGGAGGGGTAATGAAAAACTGTTTTTT. Translating it yields CAWSVVKGRGNEKLFF. This chain joins TRBV30 and TRBJ1-4; D might be TRBD1 (5 bases). Trimming removed 0 bases at V and 4 bases at J, with 15 bases between. Germline CDR1 GTSNPN, CDR2 SVGIG (reference sequence). The CDR3 sequence is 16 residues long.

The J gene is TRBJ1-4, the V gene TRBV5-1, with D perhaps matching TRBD1 (6 bases). Germline assignment: CDR1 SGHRS and CDR2 YFSETQ. The CDR3 is 15 residues long. The germline V and J ends were trimmed by 4 bases and 6 bases, with 16 bases remaining between them. CDR3 coding DNA: TGCGCCAGCAGCCATCAGCGAGGGGGTGATGAAAAACTGTTTTTT. The encoded protein is CASSHQRGGDEKLFF.

The rearrangement joins TRBV19 to TRBJ1-5, with 7 positions matching TRBD1. The length of the CDR3 is 14 residues. Trimming cost V 6 bases and J 2 bases; bases outside gene matches: 4. Germline V gives CDR1 LNHDA, CDR2 SQIVND (reference sequence). For the CDR3, the DNA is TGTGCCAGTAGGAACAGGGGTGGCAATCAGCCCCAGCATTTT. Encoded protein: CASRNRGGNQPQHF.

The chain recombines TRBV6-5 with TRBJ1-5; D unresolved. The CDR3 length is 13 residues. Trimming left V 6 bases short and J 0 bases short, with 6 bases between. Germline CDR1 is MNHEY and CDR2 is SVGAGI. DNA for the CDR3: TGTGCCAGCAGGAGAGATAGCAATCAGCCCCAGCATTTT. Translating it yields CASRRDSNQPQHF.

The V gene is TRBV4-1, the J gene TRBJ2-2; D is undetermined. The length of the CDR3 is 16 residues. CDR1 is MGHRA, CDR2 YSYEKL, per germline. V lost 0 bases to trimming and J lost 2 bases, with 10 bases between them. The CDR3 sequence: CASSQDIRSNTGELFF. The CDR3, as DNA: TGCGCCAGCAGCCAAGACATACGGTCTAACACCGGGGAGCTGTTTTTT.

V and J are TRBV2 and TRBJ2-5, with 10 positions matching TRBD2. Germline CDR1 and CDR2: SNHLY and FYNNEI. J lost 1 base, V lost 2 bases, and 4 bases had no gene match. The CDR3 has 16 residues. The CDR3 DNA reads as TGTGCCAGCAGTGAACTACTAGCGGGGACCCAAGAGACCCAGTACTTC. It yields the protein CASSELLAGTQETQYF.

CDR3 DNA sequence: TGTGCCAGCAGCGACGACGACAGGGCTGGAAACACCATATATTTT. Amino acids: CASSDDDRAGNTIYF. The V call is TRBV9, the J call TRBJ1-3; the match to TRBD1 covers 7 bases. Looked up from germline, CDR1 is SGDLS and CDR2 is YYNGEE. Trimming took 3 bases from V and 2 from J; bases not matched to a gene: 5. CDR3 length: 15 residues.

This chain links TRBV18 with TRBJ1-4, with 9 bases lining up with TRBD1. Germline loops: CDR1 KGHSH, CDR2 LQKENI. The CDR3 contains 16 residues. With 5 bases clipped from V and 8 bases from J, the junction kept 12 bases outside the gene matches. The DNA for the CDR3 is TGTGCCAGCTCAAACTTGGGACAGGGAAGTGGAGAAAAACTGTTTTTT. Its translation: CASSNLGQGSGEKLFF.

The J gene is TRBJ1-1, the V gene TRBV5-1; D not resolved. Germline-derived CDR1 and CDR2 are SGHRS and YFSETQ. The CDR3 consists of 15 residues. The V end lost 0 bases, the J end lost 0 bases, and 9 bases lay between the germline ends. Here the CDR3 reads CASSLDGSMNTEAFF. DNA of the CDR3: TGCGCCAGCAGCTTGGACGGTTCCATGAACACTGAAGCTTTCTTT. The full variable domain, rest sourced from reference TRBV5-1 and TRBJ1-1, is KAGVTQTPRYLIKTRGQQVTLSCSPISGHRSVSWYQQTPGQGLQFLFEYFSETQRNKGNFPGRFSGRQFSNSRSEMNVSTLELGDSALYLCASSLDGSMNTEAFFGQGTRLTVV.

Only a few counts were recorded for this clone. This chain links TRBV15 with TRBJ1-2; 8 bases map to TRBD1. From germline, CDR1 is LNHNV and CDR2 YYDKDF (reference sequence). The length of the CDR3 is 14 residues. After removal of 0 bases from V and 13 bases from J, the junction contained 10 bases not matched to a gene. The CDR3 DNA sequence: TGTGCCACCAGCAGAGATCCCGTCGGACAGGGTTTCACCTTC. Amino acids: CATSRDPVGQGFTF.

The V call is TRBV6-5, the J call TRBJ1-1, with 7 bases matching TRBD1. Germline V gene lookup returns CDR1 MNHEY and CDR2 SVGAGI. The trim removed 4 bases at V and 5 bases at J, leaving 7 bases unmatched. The CDR3 sequence is 14 residues long. The CDR3 DNA reads as TGTGCCAGCAGTTCCCTGACAGGGAGGACTGAAGCTTTCTTT. This codes for CASSSLTGRTEAFF.

The chain carries TRBV5-5 and TRBJ1-6, with 7 nucleotides matching TRBD1. CDR1 SGHKS and CDR2 YYEKEE come from the germline V gene (reference sequence). There are 17 residues in the CDR3. V lost 0 bases, J lost 1 base, and 4 bases stayed unmatched. Here the CDR3 DNA reads TGTGCCAGCAGCTTGGACAGGGGAGGTTCCTATAATTCACCCCTCCACTTT. Residues: CASSLDRGGSYNSPLHF. The whole variable domain, filled in from reference TRBV5-5 and TRBJ1-6, reads DAGVTQSPTHLIKTRGQQVTLRCSPISGHKSVSWYQQVLGQGPQFIFQYYEKEERGRGNFPDRFSARQFPNYSSELNVNALLLGDSALYLCASSLDRGGSYNSPLHFGNGTRLTVT.

The chain employs TRBV23-1 and TRBJ2-2; TRBD1 aligns across 7 bases. TRBV23-1 is classed as an ORF, of uncertain function. CDR3 length: 19 residues. V lost 0 bases, J lost 3 bases, and 13 bases stayed unmatched. In DNA form, the CDR3 reads TGCGCCAGCAGTCAATCGAGGCCCAGACAGGGAGAGGACACCGGGGAGCTGTTTTTT. It specifies CASSQSRPRQGEDTGELFF.

With respect to this clone: At one of its ends the junction is not consistent with the germline gene, which may arise from a read error. This chain uses TRBV7-6 with TRBJ2-1, with D possibly matching TRBD1 (5 bases). Germline lookup yields CDR1 SGHVS and CDR2 FNYEAQ. The CDR3 runs to 9 residues. In DNA form, the CDR3 reads TGTGCCAGCAGCTTAGCACAGGTCTTC. Residues: CASSLAQVF.

The chain is built from TRBV6-5 and TRBJ2-7, with D possibly TRBD2 on 5 matching bases. V lost 6 bases and J 0 bases, leaving 9 bases between the germline ends. Per the germline V gene, CDR1 is MNHEY and CDR2 is SVGAGI. The CDR3 has 13 residues. The chain's CDR3 is CASRGRGSYEQYF. Here the CDR3 DNA reads TGTGCCAGCAGAGGACGGGGCTCCTACGAGCAGTACTTC.

This chain joins TRBV7-9 and TRBJ1-2; D is ambiguous. Germline V gene sequence: CDR1 SEHNR, CDR2 FQNEAQ (reference sequence). The germline V and J ends were trimmed by 5 bases and 4 bases, with 11 bases remaining between them. The CDR3 is 13 residues long. The CDR3 DNA follows: TGTGCCAGCAGCCACGGGATTTCCTATGGCTACACCTTC. The encoded protein is CASSHGISYGYTF.

The CDR3 DNA reads TGTGCCAGCAGCTTTGGCCTAGCGGGACGATACAACTACGAGCAGTACTTC. Its translation is CASSFGLAGRYNYEQYF. V usage is TRBV11-2 and J usage is TRBJ2-7, with 9 positions matching TRBD2. The germline V gene has CDR1 SGHAT and CDR2 FQNNGV. V gave up 3 bases and J gave up 3 bases; unmatched junction bases: 12. CDR3 size: 17 residues.

The rearrangement joins TRBV3-1 (or the pseudogene TRBV3-2) to TRBJ2-3; TRBD2 matches at 12 bases. The V gene's germline CDR1 is LGHDT and CDR2 YNNKEL (reference sequence). With V trimmed by 4 bases and J by 0 bases, 5 bases remained unmatched. The CDR3 loop spans 17 amino acids. In DNA form, the CDR3 reads TGTGCCAGCAGCCGTCGGACTAGCGGGAAAAGCACAGATACGCAGTATTTT. Translation gives CASSRRTSGKSTDTQYF.

The gene calls are TRBV7-9 and TRBJ1-5; 10 positions match TRBD1. The trim removed 4 bases at V and 4 bases at J, leaving 7 bases unmatched. The CDR3 contains 16 residues. Germline loops: CDR1 SEHNR, CDR2 FQNEAQ (reference sequence). CDR3 sequence: CASSSGTGEWNQPQHF. DNA for the CDR3: TGTGCCAGCAGCTCCGGGACAGGGGAATGGAATCAGCCCCAGCATTTT.

The chain uses TRBV30 and TRBJ1-2; D might be TRBD1 (5 bases). Germline CDR1 is GTSNPN and CDR2 is SVGIG (reference sequence). Trimming left V 2 bases short and J 0 bases short, with 7 bases between. This CDR3 has 13 residues. The CDR3 is CAWSPGTNYGYTF. In DNA, the CDR3 is TGTGCCTGGAGTCCAGGGACTAACTATGGCTACACCTTC. The variable domain in full, completed from reference TRBV30 and TRBJ1-2, reads SQTIHQWPATLVQPVGSPLSLECTVEGTSNPNLYWYRQAAGRGLQLLFYSVGIGQISSEVPQNLSASRPQDRQFILSSKKLLLSDSGFYLCAWSPGTNYGYTFGSGTRLTVV.

The genes are TRBV2 and TRBJ2-7; 12 nucleotides align to TRBD1. CDR1 and CDR2 from the germline V gene are SNHLY and FYNNEI. Losses at the gene ends were 6 bases for V and 4 bases for J; bases not matched to a gene: 4. The CDR3 is 14 amino acids. In DNA form, the CDR3 reads TGTGCCAGCAGACCGGGACAGGGGGCGTACGAGCAGTACTTC. This gives the protein CASRPGQGAYEQYF.

V gene TRBV5-6 combines with J gene TRBJ2-6, with a possible D match to TRBD1 (5 bases). Trimming shortened V by 4 bases and J by 13 bases, and 9 bases separated the two germline ends. CDR1 SGHDT and CDR2 YYEEEE come from the germline V gene. CDR3 length: 11 residues. The CDR3 DNA follows: TGTGCCAGCAGCGGAAGGGGAGTCCTGACTTTC. Translated, it gives CASSGRGVLTF.

The chain's CDR3 is CASSNRLAGGVNEQFF. Here the CDR3 DNA reads TGTGCCAGCAGCAACCGACTAGCGGGAGGTGTCAATGAGCAGTTCTTC. This chain links TRBV9 with TRBJ2-1; 13 nucleotides match TRBD2. The CDR3 is 16 amino acids. Germline V lookup: CDR1 SGDLS, CDR2 YYNGEE. The ends lost 4 bases at V and 6 bases at J; junction bases unmatched: 7.

The gene calls are TRBV6-1 and TRBJ1-2; D is ambiguous. This CDR3 contains 14 residues. The germline V gene has CDR1 MNHNS and CDR2 SASEGT. With 2 bases removed from V and 7 bases from J, the gap between germline ends came to 14 bases. In DNA, the CDR3 is TGTGCCAGCAGTGAAAGCAACGCCTTTAGTGGCTACACCTTC. Translated, it gives CASSESNAFSGYTF.